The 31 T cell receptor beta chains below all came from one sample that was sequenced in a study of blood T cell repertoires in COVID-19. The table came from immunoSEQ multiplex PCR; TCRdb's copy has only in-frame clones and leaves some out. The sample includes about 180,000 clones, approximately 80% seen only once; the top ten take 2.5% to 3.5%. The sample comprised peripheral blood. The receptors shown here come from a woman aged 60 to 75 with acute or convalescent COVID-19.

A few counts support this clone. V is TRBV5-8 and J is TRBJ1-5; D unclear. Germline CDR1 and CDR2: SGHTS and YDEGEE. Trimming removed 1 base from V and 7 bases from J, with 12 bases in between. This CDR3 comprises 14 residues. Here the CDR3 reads CASSLNDGGQPQHF. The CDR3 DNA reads TGTGCCAGCAGCTTGAACGATGGCGGCCAGCCCCAGCATTTT.

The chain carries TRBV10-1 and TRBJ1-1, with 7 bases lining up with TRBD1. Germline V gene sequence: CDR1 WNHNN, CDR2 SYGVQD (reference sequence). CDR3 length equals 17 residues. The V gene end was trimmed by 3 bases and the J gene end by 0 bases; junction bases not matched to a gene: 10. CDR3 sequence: CASSDSTSGTVNTEAFF. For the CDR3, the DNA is TGCGCCAGCAGTGACAGCACTTCCGGGACAGTGAACACTGAAGCTTTCTTT.

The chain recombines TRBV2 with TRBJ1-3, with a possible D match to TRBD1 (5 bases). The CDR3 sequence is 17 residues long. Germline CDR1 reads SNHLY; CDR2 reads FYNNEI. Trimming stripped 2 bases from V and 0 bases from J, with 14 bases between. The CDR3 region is CASSERGGRLSGNTIYF. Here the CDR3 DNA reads TGTGCCAGCAGTGAAAGGGGCGGACGACTCTCTGGAAACACCATATATTTT. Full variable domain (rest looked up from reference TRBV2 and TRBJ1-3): EPEVTQTPSHQVTQMGQEVILRCVPISNHLYFYWYRQILGQKVEFLVSFYNNEISEKSEIFDDQFSVERPDGSNFTLKIRSTKLEDSAMYFCASSERGGRLSGNTIYFGEGSWLTVV.

CDR3 nucleotides: TGTGCCAGCAGCTTGAGGGAGGGTGAAAAACTGTTTTTT. Translated, it gives CASSLREGEKLFF. The chain is built from TRBV7-9 and TRBJ1-4; D not certain. Germline values: CDR1 SEHNR, CDR2 FQNEAQ (reference sequence). V shed 3 bases and J shed 7 bases, with 9 bases lying between them. The CDR3 has 13 residues.

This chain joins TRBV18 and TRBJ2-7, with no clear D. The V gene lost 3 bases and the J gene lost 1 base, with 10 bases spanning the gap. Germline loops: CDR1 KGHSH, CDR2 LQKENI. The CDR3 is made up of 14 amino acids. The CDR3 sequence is CASSPPTLSYEQYF. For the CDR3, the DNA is TGTGCCAGCTCACCTCCAACACTATCCTACGAGCAGTACTTC.

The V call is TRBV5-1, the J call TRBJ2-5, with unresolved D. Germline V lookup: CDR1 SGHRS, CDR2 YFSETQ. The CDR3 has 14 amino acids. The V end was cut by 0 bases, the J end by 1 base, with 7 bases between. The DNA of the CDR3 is TGCGCCAGCAGCTTGGGCGGCCCCCAAGAGACCCAGTACTTC. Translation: CASSLGGPQETQYF.

CDR3 amino acids: CAISDGARTNYGYTF. In DNA, the CDR3 is TGTGCCATCAGTGACGGTGCGAGGACTAACTATGGCTACACCTTC. This chain links TRBV10-3 with TRBJ1-2; D remains unclear. The CDR3 spans 15 residues. Germline CDR1 reads ENHRY; CDR2 reads SYGVKD. V gave up 3 bases and J gave up 0 bases, with 11 bases separating them.

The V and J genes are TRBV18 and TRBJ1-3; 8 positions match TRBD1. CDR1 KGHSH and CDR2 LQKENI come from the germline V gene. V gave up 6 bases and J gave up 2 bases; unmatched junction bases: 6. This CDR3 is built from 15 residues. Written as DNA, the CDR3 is TGTGCCAGCTCGCCGGACAGGGTAGCTGGAAACACCATATATTTT. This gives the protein CASSPDRVAGNTIYF.

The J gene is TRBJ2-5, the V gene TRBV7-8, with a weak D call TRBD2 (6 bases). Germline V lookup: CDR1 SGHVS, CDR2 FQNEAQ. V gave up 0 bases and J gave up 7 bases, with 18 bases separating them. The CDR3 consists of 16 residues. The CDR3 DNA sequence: TGTGCCAGCAGCTTAGCACCAGGACGGCGGGGATTGACCCAGTACTTC. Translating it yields CASSLAPGRRGLTQYF.

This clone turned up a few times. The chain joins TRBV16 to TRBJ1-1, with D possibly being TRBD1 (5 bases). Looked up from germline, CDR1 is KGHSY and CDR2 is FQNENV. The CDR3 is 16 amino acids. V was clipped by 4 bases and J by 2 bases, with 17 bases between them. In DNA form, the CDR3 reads TGTGCCAGCAGCCTAAGGAGGGGCAACCCAAACACTGAAGCTTTCTTT. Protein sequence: CASSLRRGNPNTEAFF.

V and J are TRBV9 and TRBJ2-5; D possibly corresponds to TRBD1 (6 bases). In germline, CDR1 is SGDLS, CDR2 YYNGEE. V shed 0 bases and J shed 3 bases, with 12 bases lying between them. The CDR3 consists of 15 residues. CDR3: CASSVGPRTEETQYF. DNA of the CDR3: TGTGCCAGCAGCGTAGGCCCCCGGACAGAAGAGACCCAGTACTTC.

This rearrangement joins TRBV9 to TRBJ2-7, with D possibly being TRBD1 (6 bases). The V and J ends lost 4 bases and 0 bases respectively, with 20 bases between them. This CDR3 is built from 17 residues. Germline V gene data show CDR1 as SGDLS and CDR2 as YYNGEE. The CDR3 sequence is CASSPKLTGHVSYEQYF. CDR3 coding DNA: TGTGCCAGCAGCCCGAAACTTACAGGGCACGTCTCCTACGAGCAGTACTTC.

CDR3 DNA sequence: TGTGCCAGCAGTTTAGCTCAGGGCAATGAAAAACTGTTTTTT. Residues: CASSLAQGNEKLFF. This chain links TRBV28 with TRBJ1-4, with D possibly TRBD1 on 5 matching bases. The length of the CDR3 is 14 residues. V lost 2 bases and J 5 bases, leaving 9 bases between the germline ends. Germline V gene sequence: CDR1 MDHEN, CDR2 SYDVKM.

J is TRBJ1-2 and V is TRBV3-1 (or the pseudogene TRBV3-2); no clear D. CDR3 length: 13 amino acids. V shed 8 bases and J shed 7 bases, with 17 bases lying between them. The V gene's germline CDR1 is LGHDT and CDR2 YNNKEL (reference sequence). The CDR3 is CASHPGGFFGYTF. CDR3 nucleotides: TGTGCCAGCCATCCGGGTGGATTTTTTGGCTACACCTTC.

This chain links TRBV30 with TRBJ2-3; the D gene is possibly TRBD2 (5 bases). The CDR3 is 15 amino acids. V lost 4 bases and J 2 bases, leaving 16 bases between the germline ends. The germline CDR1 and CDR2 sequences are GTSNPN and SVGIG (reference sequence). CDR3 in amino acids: CAWNEDQDFTDTQYF. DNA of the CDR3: TGTGCCTGGAACGAGGACCAGGACTTCACAGATACGCAGTATTTT.

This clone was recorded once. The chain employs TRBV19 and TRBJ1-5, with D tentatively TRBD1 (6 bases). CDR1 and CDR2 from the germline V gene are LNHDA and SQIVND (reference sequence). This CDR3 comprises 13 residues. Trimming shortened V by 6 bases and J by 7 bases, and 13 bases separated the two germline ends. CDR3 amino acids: CASRRLGGQPQHF. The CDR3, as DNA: TGTGCCAGTAGGAGATTAGGGGGACAGCCCCAGCATTTT.

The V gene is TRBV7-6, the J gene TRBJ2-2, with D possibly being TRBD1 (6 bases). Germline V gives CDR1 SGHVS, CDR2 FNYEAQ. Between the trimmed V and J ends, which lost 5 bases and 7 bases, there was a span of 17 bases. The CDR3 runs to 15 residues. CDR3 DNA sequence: TGTGCCAGCAGCGGGGGCCAGGGGTTGATCGGGGAGCTGTTTTTT. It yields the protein CASSGGQGLIGELFF.

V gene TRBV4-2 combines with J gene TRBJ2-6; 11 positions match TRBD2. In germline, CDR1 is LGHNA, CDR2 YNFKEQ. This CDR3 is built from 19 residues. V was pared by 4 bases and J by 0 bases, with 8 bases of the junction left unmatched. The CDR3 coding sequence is TGTGCCAGCAGCCCTTTCTCTAGCGGGGGGCCCTCTGGGGCCAACGTCCTGACTTTC. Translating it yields CASSPFSSGGPSGANVLTF.

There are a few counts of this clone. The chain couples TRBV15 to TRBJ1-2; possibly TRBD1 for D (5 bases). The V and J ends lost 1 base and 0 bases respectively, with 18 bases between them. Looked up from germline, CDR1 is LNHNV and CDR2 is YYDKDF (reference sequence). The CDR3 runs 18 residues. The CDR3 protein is CATSRVGAAGRANYGYTF. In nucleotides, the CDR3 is TGTGCCACCAGCAGAGTAGGGGCCGCCGGGAGAGCTAACTATGGCTACACCTTC.

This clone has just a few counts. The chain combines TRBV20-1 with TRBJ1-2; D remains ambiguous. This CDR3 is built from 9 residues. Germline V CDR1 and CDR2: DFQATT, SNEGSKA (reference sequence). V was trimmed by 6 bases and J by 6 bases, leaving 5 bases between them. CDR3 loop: CSAPDGYTF. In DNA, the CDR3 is TGCAGTGCCCCGGATGGCTACACCTTC.

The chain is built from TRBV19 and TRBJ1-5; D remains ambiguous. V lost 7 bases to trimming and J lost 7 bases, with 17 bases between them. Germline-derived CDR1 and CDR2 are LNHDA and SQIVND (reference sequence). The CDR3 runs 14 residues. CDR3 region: CASTPPIQRQPQHF. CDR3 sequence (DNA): TGTGCCAGTACCCCACCCATTCAGCGACAGCCCCAGCATTTT.

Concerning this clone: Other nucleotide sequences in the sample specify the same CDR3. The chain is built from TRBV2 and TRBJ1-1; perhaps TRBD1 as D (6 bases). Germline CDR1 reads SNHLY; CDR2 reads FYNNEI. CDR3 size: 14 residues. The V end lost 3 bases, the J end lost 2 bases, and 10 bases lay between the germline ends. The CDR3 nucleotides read TGTGCCAGCAGTGAGAGGACAGCTAACACTGAAGCTTTCTTT. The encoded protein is CASSERTANTEAFF.

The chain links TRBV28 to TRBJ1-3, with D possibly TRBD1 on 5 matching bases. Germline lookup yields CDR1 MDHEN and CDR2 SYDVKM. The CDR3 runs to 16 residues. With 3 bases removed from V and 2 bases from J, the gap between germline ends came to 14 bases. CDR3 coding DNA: TGTGCCAGCAGTTTTGTTCGGGGGTTTACTGGAAACACCATATATTTT. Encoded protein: CASSFVRGFTGNTIYF.

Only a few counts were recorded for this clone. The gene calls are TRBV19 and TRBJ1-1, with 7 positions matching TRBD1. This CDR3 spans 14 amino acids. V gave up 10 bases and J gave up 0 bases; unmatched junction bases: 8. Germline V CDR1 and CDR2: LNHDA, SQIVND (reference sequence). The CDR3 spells CATSGQLMNTEAFF. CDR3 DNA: TGTGCCACCTCGGGACAGCTCATGAACACTGAAGCTTTCTTT.

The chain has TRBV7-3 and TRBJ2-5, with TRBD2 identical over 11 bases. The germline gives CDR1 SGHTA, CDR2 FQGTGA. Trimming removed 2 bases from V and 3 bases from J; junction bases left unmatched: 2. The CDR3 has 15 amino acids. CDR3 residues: CASSLGTSGKETQYF. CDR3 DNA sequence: TGTGCCAGCAGCTTAGGGACTAGCGGAAAAGAGACCCAGTACTTC.

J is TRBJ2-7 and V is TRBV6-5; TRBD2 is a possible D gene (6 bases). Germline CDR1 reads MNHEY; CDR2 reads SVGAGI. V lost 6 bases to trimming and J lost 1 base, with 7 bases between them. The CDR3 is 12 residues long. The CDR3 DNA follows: TGTGCCAGCAGGGGGACTTCCTACGAGCAGTACTTC. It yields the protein CASRGTSYEQYF.

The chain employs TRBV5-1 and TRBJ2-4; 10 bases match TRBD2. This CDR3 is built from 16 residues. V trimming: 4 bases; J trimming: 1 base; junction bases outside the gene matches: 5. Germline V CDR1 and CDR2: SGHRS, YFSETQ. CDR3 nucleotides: TGCGCCAGCAGCCCGGGACTAGCGAGGGCCAAAAACATTCAGTACTTC. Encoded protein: CASSPGLARAKNIQYF.

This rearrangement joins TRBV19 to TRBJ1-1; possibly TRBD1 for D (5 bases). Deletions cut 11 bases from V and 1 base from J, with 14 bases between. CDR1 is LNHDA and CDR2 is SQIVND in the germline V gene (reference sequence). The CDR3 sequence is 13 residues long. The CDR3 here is CASHRQTNTEAFF. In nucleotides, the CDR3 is TGTGCCTCCCACAGGCAGACGAACACTGAAGCTTTCTTT. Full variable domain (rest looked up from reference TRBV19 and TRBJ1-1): DGGITQSPKYLFRKEGQNVTLSCEQNLNHDAMYWYRQDPGQGLRLIYYSQIVNDFQKGDIAEGYSVSREKKESFPLTVTSAQKNPTAFYLCASHRQTNTEAFFGQGTRLTVV.

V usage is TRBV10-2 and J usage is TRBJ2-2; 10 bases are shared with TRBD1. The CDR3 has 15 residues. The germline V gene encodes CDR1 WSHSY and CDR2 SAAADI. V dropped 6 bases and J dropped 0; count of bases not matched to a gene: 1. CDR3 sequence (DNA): TGCGCCAGCAGCGGACAGGGGGCGAACACCGGGGAGCTGTTTTTT. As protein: CASSGQGANTGELFF.

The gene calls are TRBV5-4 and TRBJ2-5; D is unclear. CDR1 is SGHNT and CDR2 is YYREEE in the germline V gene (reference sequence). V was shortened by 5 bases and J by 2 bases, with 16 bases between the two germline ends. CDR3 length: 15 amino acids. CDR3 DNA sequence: TGTGCCAGCAGATATTCGTTTGGAGCACAAGAGACCCAGTACTTC. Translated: CASRYSFGAQETQYF. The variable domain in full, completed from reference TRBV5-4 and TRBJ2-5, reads ETGVTQSPTHLIKTRGQQVTLRCSSQSGHNTVSWYQQALGQGPQFIFQYYREEENGRGNFPPRFSGLQFPNYSSELNVNALELDDSALYLCASRYSFGAQETQYFGPGTRLLVL.

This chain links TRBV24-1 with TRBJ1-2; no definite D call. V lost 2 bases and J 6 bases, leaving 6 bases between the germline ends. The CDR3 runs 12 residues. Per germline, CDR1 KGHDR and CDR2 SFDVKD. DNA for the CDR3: TGTGCCACCAGTGATTCTACGGATGGCTACACCTTC. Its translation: CATSDSTDGYTF.